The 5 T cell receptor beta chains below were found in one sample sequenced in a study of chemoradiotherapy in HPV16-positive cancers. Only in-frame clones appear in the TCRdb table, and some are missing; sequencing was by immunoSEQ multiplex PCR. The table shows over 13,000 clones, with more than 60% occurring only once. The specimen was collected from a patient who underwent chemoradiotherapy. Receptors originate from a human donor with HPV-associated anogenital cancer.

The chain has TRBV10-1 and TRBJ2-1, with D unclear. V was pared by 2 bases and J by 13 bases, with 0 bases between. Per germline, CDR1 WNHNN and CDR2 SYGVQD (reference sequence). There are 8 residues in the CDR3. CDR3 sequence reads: CASSEQFF. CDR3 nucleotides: TGCGCCAGCAGTGAGCAGTTCTTC.

The CDR3 bases are TGTGCCAGCAGCTTAGTGGGGGGGCCCTCCTACGAGCAGTACTTC. It is translated as CASSLVGGPSYEQYF. The rearrangement links TRBV7-2 to TRBJ2-7; a possible D gene is TRBD2 (7 bases). This CDR3 region has 15 residues. Germline CDR1 SGHTA, CDR2 FQGNSA. V was clipped by 1 base and J by 0 bases, with 10 bases between them.

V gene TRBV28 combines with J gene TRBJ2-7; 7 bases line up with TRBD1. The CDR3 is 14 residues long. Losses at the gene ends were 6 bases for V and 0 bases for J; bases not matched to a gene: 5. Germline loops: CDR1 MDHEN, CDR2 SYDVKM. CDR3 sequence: CASRYRDSSYEQYF. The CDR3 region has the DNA TGTGCCAGCAGATACCGGGACAGCTCCTACGAGCAGTACTTC.

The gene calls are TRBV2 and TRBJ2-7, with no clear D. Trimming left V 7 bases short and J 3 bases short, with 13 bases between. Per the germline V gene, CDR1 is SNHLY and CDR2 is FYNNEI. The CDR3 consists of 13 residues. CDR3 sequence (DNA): TGTGCCAGCAACCCTGCCGACTTCTACGAGCAGTACTTC. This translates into CASNPADFYEQYF.

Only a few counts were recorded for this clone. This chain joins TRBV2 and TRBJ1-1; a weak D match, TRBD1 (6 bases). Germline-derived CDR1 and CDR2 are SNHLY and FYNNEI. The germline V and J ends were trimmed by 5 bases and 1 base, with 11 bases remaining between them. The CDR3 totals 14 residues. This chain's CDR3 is CASSTQGWNTEAFF. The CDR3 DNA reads TGTGCCAGCAGTACTCAGGGGTGGAACACTGAAGCTTTCTTT.